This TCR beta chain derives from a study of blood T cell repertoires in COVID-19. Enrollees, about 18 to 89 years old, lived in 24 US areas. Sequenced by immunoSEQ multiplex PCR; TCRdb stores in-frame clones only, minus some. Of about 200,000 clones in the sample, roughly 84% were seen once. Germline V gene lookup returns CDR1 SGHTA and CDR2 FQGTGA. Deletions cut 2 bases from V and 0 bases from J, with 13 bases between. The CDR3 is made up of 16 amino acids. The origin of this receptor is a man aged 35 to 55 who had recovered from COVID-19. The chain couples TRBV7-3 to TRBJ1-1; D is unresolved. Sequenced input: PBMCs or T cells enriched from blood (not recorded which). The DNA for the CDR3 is TGTGCCAGCAGCTTAGGAGGCACCGGGATGAACACTGAAGCTTTCTTT. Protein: CASSLGGTGMNTEAFF.